The 12 T cell receptor beta chains below were found in one sample sequenced in a study of blood T cell repertoires in COVID-19 (TCRdb year 2020). The library was produced with the immunoSEQ multiplex PCR assay. Drawn from immuneACCESS, this table holds only the in-frame rearrangements with V and J called that TCRdb kept. Clones are partly lost; checked studies trace under half to an unresolved V gene and leave the rest unexplained. The sample profile shows a few hundred thousand clones; just over 85% of them were found once. The top ten hold around 4.5% of the sample. Sequencing was done on a sample of peripheral blood. The receptors stem from a man aged 50 to 59 with acute or convalescent COVID-19.

As concerns this clone: The same CDR3 is also encoded by other DNA sequences in this sample. The chain links TRBV18 to TRBJ2-5; 8 bases map to TRBD1. Germline CDR1 is KGHSH and CDR2 is LQKENI. V shed 6 bases and J 4 bases; nucleotides not matched to a gene: 4. CDR3 size: 13 residues. CDR3 in DNA: TGTGCCAGCTCGCCCGGACAGGGAGAGACCCAGTACTTC. The encoded protein is CASSPGQGETQYF.

The chain links TRBV6-5 to TRBJ2-3; 7 nucleotides match TRBD2. J lost 0 bases, V lost 7 bases, and 4 bases had no gene match. Germline V CDR1 and CDR2: MNHEY, SVGAGI. This CDR3 spans 14 amino acids. CDR3 residues: CASNPGGSTDTQYF. CDR3 sequence (DNA): TGTGCCAGCAATCCCGGGGGGAGCACAGATACGCAGTATTTT.

The V gene is TRBV25-1, the J gene TRBJ1-2; D perhaps matches TRBD1 (6 bases). The V gene lost 4 bases and the J gene lost 3 bases, with 15 bases spanning the gap. Per germline, CDR1 MGHDK and CDR2 SYGVNS. This CDR3 is built from 15 residues. CDR3 sequence reads: CASSAYRVGDYGYTF. CDR3 nucleotide sequence: TGTGCCAGCAGTGCCTACAGGGTTGGAGACTATGGCTACACCTTC.

The gene calls are TRBV19 and TRBJ2-1, with TRBD1 matching 10 bases. CDR1 and CDR2 from the germline V gene are LNHDA and SQIVND (reference sequence). The CDR3 covers 16 residues. The J segment lost 4 bases and the V segment lost 6 bases, leaving 9 bases of the junction unmatched. The CDR3 sequence: CASRARQGAEYNEQFF. DNA for the CDR3: TGTGCCAGTAGGGCTAGACAGGGGGCTGAATACAATGAGCAGTTCTTC.

The chain is built from TRBV6-5 and TRBJ1-2; TRBD1 matches at 10 bases. The CDR3 is made up of 16 amino acids. J lost 1 base, V lost 3 bases, and 5 bases had no gene match. In germline, CDR1 is MNHEY, CDR2 SVGAGI. The CDR3 nucleotides are TGTGCCAGCAGTTATTACCGGACAGGGGGTAACTATGGCTACACCTTC. Amino acid sequence: CASSYYRTGGNYGYTF.

The chain uses TRBV6-5 and TRBJ2-1, with 12 positions matching TRBD2. The CDR3 runs 16 residues. With 0 bases clipped from V and 6 bases from J, the junction kept 3 bases outside the gene matches. Germline CDR1 MNHEY, CDR2 SVGAGI. CDR3 sequence reads: CASSYSTSGGPNEQFF. CDR3 in DNA: TGTGCCAGCAGTTACTCAACTAGCGGGGGGCCCAATGAGCAGTTCTTC.

This chain joins TRBV7-9 and TRBJ2-3; D call uncertain. Germline loops: CDR1 SEHNR, CDR2 FQNEAQ (reference sequence). The CDR3 totals 13 residues. The germline V and J ends were trimmed by 5 bases and 2 bases, with 8 bases remaining between them. Here the CDR3 DNA reads TGTGCCAGCAGCCGCGCACTCACAGATACGCAGTATTTT. It translates to CASSRALTDTQYF.

The J gene is TRBJ2-2, the V gene TRBV6-5; tentative D call: TRBD1 (6 bases). V lost 4 bases, J lost 7 bases, and 10 bases lay in between. Germline V gene lookup returns CDR1 MNHEY and CDR2 SVGAGI. The CDR3 contains 13 residues. CDR3 loop: CASSSQGFGELFF. Written as DNA, the CDR3 is TGTGCCAGCAGTTCACAGGGTTTCGGGGAGCTGTTTTTT.

CDR3 residues: CASSIDRRGYNEQFF. The CDR3 DNA sequence: TGTGCCAGTAGTATAGATCGGCGGGGATACAATGAGCAGTTCTTC. This chain links TRBV19 with TRBJ2-1, with D perhaps matching TRBD2 (6 bases). V lost 0 bases and J 4 bases, leaving 10 bases between the germline ends. Germline CDR1 is LNHDA and CDR2 is SQIVND (reference sequence). CDR3 length equals 15 residues. The variable domain in full, with the rest retrieved from reference TRBV19 and TRBJ2-1, is DGGITQSPKYLFRKEGQNVTLSCEQNLNHDAMYWYRQDPGQGLRLIYYSQIVNDFQKGDIAEGYSVSREKKESFPLTVTSAQKNPTAFYLCASSIDRRGYNEQFFGPGTRLTVL.

This clone came up once. This chain uses TRBV7-8 with TRBJ1-5; 9 bases fit TRBD1. Per the germline V gene, CDR1 is SGHVS and CDR2 is FQNEAQ. The CDR3 has 15 residues. J gave up 9 bases and V 5 bases, and 11 bases lay outside the gene matches. This CDR3 reads CASSPAGTGHWPQHF. In DNA form, the CDR3 reads TGTGCCAGCAGCCCGGCGGGGACAGGGCATTGGCCCCAGCATTTT.

V gene TRBV3-1 (or the pseudogene TRBV3-2) combines with J gene TRBJ2-3; 10 nucleotides agree with TRBD2. V shed 1 base and J 8 bases; nucleotides not matched to a gene: 12. The germline V gene has CDR1 LGHDT and CDR2 YNNKEL (reference sequence). This CDR3 has 17 amino acids. Here the CDR3 DNA reads TGTGCCAGCAGCCAAGGGCCCCTTAGCGGGGGGATTGGTACGCAGTATTTT. It is translated as CASSQGPLSGGIGTQYF.

This sequence joins TRBV5-6 and TRBJ1-1, with 9 nucleotides matching TRBD1. V lost 1 base and J lost 4; bases outside the gene matches: 8. The CDR3 spans 16 residues. Per the germline V gene, CDR1 is SGHDT and CDR2 is YYEEEE. The CDR3 region is CASSLPGQGKTTEAFF. In DNA form, the CDR3 reads TGTGCCAGCAGCTTGCCCGGACAGGGGAAGACCACTGAAGCTTTCTTT.